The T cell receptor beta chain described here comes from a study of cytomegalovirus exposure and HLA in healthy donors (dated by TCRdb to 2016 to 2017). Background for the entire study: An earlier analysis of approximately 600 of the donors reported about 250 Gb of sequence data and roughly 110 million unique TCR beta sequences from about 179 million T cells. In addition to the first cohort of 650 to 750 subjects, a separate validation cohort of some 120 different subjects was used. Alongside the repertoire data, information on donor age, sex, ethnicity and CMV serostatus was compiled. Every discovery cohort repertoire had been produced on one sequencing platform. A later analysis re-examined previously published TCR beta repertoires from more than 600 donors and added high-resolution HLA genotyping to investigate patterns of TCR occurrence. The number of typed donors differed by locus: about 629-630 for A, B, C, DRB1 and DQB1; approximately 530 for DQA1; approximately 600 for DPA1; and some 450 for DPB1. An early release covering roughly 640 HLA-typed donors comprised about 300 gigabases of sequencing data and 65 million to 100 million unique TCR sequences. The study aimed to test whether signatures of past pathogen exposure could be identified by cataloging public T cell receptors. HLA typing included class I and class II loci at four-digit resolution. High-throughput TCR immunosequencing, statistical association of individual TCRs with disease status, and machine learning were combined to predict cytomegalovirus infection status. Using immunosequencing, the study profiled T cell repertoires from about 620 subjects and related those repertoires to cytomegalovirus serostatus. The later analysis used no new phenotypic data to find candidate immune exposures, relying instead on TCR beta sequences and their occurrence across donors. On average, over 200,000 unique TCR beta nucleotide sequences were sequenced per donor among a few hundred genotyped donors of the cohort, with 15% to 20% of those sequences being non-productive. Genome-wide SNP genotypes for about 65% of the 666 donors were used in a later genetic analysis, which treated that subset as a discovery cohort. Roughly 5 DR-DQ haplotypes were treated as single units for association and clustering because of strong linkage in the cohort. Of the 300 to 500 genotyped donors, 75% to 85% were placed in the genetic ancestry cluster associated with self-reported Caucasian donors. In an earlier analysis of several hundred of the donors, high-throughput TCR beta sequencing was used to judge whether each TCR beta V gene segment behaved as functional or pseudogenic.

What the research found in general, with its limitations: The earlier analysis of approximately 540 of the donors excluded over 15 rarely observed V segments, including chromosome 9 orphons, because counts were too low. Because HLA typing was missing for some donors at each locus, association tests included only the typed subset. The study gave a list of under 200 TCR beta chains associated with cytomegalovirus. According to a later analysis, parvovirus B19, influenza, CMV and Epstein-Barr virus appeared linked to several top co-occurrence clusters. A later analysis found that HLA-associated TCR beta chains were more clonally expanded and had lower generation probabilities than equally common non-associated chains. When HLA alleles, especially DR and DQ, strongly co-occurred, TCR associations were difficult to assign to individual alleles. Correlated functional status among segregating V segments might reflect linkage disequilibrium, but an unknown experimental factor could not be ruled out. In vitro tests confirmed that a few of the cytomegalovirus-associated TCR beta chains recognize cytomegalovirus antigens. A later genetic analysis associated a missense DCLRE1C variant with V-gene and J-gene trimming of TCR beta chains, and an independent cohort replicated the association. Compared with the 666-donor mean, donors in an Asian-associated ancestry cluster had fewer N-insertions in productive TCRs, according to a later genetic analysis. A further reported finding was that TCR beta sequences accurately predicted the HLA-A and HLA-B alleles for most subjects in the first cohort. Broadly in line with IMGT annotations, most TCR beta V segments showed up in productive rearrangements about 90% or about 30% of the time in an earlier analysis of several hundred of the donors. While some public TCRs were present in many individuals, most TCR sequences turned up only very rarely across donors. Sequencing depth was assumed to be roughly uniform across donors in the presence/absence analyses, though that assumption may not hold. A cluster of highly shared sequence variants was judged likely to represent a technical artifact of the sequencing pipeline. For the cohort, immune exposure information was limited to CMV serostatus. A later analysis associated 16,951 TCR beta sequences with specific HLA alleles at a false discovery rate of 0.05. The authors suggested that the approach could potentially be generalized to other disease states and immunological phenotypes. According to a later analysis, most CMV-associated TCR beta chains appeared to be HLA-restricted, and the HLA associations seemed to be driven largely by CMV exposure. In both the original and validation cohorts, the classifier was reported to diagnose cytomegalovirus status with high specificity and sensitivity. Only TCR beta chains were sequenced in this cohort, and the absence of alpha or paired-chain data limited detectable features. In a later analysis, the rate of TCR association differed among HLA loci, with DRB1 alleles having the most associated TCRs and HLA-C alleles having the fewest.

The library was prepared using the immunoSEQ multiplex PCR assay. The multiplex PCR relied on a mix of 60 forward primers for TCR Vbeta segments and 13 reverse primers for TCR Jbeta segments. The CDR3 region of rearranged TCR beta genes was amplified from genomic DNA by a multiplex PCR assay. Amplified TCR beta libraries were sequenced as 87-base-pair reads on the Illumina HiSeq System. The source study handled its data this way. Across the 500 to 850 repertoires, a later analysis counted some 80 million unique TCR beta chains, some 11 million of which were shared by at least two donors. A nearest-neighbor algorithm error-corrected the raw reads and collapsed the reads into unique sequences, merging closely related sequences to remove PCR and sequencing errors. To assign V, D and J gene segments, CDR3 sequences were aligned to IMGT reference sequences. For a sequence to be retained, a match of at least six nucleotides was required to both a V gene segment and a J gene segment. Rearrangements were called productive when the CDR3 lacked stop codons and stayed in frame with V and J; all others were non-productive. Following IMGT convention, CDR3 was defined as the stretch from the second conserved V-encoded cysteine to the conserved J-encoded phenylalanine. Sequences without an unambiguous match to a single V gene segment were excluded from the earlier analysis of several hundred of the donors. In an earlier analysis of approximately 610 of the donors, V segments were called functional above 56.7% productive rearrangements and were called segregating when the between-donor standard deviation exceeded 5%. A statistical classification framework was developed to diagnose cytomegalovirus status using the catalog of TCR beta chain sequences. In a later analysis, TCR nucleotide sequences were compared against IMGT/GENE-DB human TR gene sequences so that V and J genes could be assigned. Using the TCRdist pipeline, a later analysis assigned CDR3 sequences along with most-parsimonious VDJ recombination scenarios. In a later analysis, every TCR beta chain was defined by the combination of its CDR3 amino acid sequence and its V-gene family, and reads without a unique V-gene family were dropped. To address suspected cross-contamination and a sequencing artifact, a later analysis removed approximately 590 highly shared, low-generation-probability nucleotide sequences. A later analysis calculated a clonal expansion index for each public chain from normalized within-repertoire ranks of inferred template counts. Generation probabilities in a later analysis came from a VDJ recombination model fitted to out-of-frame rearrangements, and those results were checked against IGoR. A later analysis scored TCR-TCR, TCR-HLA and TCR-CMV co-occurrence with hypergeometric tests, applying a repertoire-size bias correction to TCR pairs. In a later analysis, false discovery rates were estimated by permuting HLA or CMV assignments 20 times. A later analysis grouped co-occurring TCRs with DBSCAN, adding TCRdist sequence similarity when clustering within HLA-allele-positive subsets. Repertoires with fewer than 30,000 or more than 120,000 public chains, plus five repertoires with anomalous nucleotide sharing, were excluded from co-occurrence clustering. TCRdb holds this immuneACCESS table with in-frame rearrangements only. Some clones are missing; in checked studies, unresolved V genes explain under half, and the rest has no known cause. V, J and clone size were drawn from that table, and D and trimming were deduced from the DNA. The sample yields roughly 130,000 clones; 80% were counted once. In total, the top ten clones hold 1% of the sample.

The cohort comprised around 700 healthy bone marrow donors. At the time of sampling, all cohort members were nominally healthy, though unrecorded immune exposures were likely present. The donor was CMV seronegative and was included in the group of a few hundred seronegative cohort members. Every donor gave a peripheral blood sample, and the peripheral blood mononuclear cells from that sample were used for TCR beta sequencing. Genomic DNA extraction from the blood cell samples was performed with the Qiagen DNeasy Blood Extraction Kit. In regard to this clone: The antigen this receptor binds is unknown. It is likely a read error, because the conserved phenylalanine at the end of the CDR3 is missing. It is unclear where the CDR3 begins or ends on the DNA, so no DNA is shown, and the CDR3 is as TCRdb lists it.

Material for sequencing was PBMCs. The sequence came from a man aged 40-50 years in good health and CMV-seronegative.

The CDR3 here reads CASSGRTGVWTEALV. This receptor chain uses TRBV6-1 and TRBJ1-1; TRBD1, the table's D call, was not compared with the DNA. The CDR3 sequence runs 15 residues, both termini included. Via the germline V gene, CDR1 is MNHNS and CDR2 SASEGT.